The rows below give T cell receptor beta chains drawn from one sample of a study of T cell responses to AZD1222 COVID-19 vaccine. This table comes from immunoSEQ multiplex PCR, and its TCRdb copy is limited to in-frame clones, with some not included. The table includes 55,000 to 60,000 clones, 75% to 90% detected once. The input for sequencing was peripheral blood, taken on day 0 of MenACWY control vaccination. The receptors were sampled from an adult in good health. Both conserved end residues are part of each CDR3. The D gene is left open where the match is weak. Rows give clone size only sometimes, using once, few, many, or a class for an expanded clone.

clone size: .; D gene: .; V gene: TRBV5-6; J gene: TRBJ2-7; CDR3 DNA: TGTGCCAGCAGCCCCTTGATATTATCCTACGAGCAGTACTTC; CDR3 protein: CASSPLILSYEQYF
clone size: .; D gene: .; V gene: TRBV7-9; J gene: TRBJ2-5; CDR3 DNA: TGTGCCAGCAGCTTACCCCCGTACCAAGAGACCCAGTACTTC; CDR3 protein: CASSLPPYQETQYF
clone size: .; D gene: .; V gene: TRBV7-9; J gene: TRBJ2-3; CDR3 DNA: TGTGCCAGCAGCTTAGGAGGGGCGGGAGATACGCAGTATTTT; CDR3 protein: CASSLGGAGDTQYF
clone size: once; D gene: .; V gene: TRBV19; J gene: TRBJ2-7; CDR3 DNA: TGTGCCAGTAGTGCTGCGGGACTCCCCTACGAGCAGTACTTC; CDR3 protein: CASSAAGLPYEQYF
clone size: .; D gene: .; V gene: TRBV23-1; J gene: TRBJ2-1; CDR3 DNA: TGCGCCAGCAGTCAATCTGGGTGGGATGAGCAGTTCTTC; CDR3 protein: CASSQSGWDEQFF
clone size: .; D gene: TRBD1; V gene: TRBV5-1; J gene: TRBJ1-2; CDR3 DNA: TGCGCCAGCAGCCCCACGACAGGGTATGGCTACACCTTC; CDR3 protein: CASSPTTGYGYTF
clone size: .; D gene: TRBD1; V gene: TRBV5-5; J gene: TRBJ1-1; CDR3 DNA: TGTGCCAGCAGCTTGCTAGGGACAGGTCGGAACACTGAAGCTTTCTTT; CDR3 protein: CASSLLGTGRNTEAFF
clone size: .; D gene: .; V gene: TRBV18; J gene: TRBJ2-7; CDR3 DNA: TGTGCCAGCTCCCTCTCCGCGGTGGGGTTAGGAGCGGGTGGCTCCTACGAGCAGTACTTC; CDR3 protein: CASSLSAVGLGAGGSYEQYF
clone size: .; D gene: .; V gene: TRBV5-1; J gene: TRBJ2-3; CDR3 DNA: TGCGCCAGCAGCCCCTCTTGGGAACCCTATGGTACGCAGTATTTT; CDR3 protein: CASSPSWEPYGTQYF
clone size: few; D gene: .; V gene: TRBV28; J gene: TRBJ1-3; CDR3 DNA: TGTGCCAGCAAACCGACAGGAAGAGTATCTGGAAACACCATATATTTT; CDR3 protein: CASKPTGRVSGNTIYF
clone size: .; D gene: TRBD1; V gene: TRBV28; J gene: TRBJ2-5; CDR3 DNA: TGTGCCAGCAGTGAAGTGGGACAGGGGGCGCGAAAGACCCAGTACTTC; CDR3 protein: CASSEVGQGARKTQYF
clone size: .; D gene: TRBD1; V gene: TRBV7-3; J gene: TRBJ2-7; CDR3 DNA: TGTGCCAGCAGTATCGACAGGGGCTACGAGCAGTACTTC; CDR3 protein: CASSIDRGYEQYF
clone size: few; D gene: .; V gene: TRBV19; J gene: TRBJ1-4; CDR3 DNA: TGTGCCAGTAGTATAGCTGGAGATACAAATGAAAAACTGTTTTTT; CDR3 protein: CASSIAGDTNEKLFF
clone size: .; D gene: .; V gene: TRBV6-2/TRBV6-3; J gene: TRBJ2-7; CDR3 DNA: TGTGCCAGCAGTTACGGCGGGACCAGCTCCTACGAGCAGTACTTC; CDR3 protein: CASSYGGTSSYEQYF
clone size: .; D gene: .; V gene: TRBV6-2/TRBV6-3; J gene: TRBJ2-1; CDR3 DNA: TGTGCCAGCAGCCCCCCAAAACGAGGTGAGCAGTTCTTC; CDR3 protein: CASSPPKRGEQFF
clone size: .; D gene: TRBD1; V gene: TRBV27; J gene: TRBJ1-5; CDR3 DNA: TGTGCCAGCAGTACAGGGGTCGGGCAGCCCCAGCATTTT; CDR3 protein: CASSTGVGQPQHF
clone size: .; D gene: .; V gene: TRBV7-6; J gene: TRBJ2-5; CDR3 DNA: TGTGCCAGCGGGGGGGAGACCCAGTACTTC; CDR3 protein: CASGGETQYF
clone size: .; D gene: TRBD1; V gene: TRBV29-1; J gene: TRBJ1-2; CDR3 DNA: TGCAGCGGCGCCCAGGGGGCCGGTGGCTACACCTTC; CDR3 protein: CSGAQGAGGYTF
clone size: .; D gene: TRBD2; V gene: TRBV29-1; J gene: TRBJ2-1; CDR3 DNA: TGCAGCGTTGAAGACCTAGCGGGAGGGCCCAATGAGCAGTTCTTC; CDR3 protein: CSVEDLAGGPNEQFF
clone size: once; D gene: TRBD2; V gene: TRBV5-4; J gene: TRBJ2-2; CDR3 DNA: TGTGCCAGCAGCTTGGATCGGGCGGGAGTGAGCACCGGGGAGCTGTTTTTT; CDR3 protein: CASSLDRAGVSTGELFF
clone size: .; D gene: TRBD2; V gene: TRBV19; J gene: TRBJ2-7; CDR3 DNA: TGTGCCAGTAGTGGGGGGACAGCGGGAGGTGAGCAGTACTTC; CDR3 protein: CASSGGTAGGEQYF
clone size: .; D gene: .; V gene: TRBV21-1; J gene: TRBJ2-4; CDR3 DNA: TGTGCCAGCAGCGCTTTTCACTTTAGCCGAGCCAAAAACATTCAGTACTTC; CDR3 protein: CASSAFHFSRAKNIQYF
clone size: .; D gene: .; V gene: TRBV28; J gene: TRBJ2-5; CDR3 DNA: TGTGCCAGCAGTTTATTTAAAGAGACCCAGTACTTC; CDR3 protein: CASSLFKETQYF
clone size: .; D gene: .; V gene: TRBV29-1; J gene: TRBJ2-3; CDR3 DNA: TGCAGCGTTGAGGCAAACACAGATACGCAGTATTTT; CDR3 protein: CSVEANTDTQYF
clone size: few; D gene: .; V gene: TRBV15; J gene: TRBJ1-5; CDR3 DNA: TGTGCCACCAGCAGAACGGCAAAGGAAGATCAGCCCCAGCATTTT; CDR3 protein: CATSRTAKEDQPQHF
clone size: .; D gene: .; V gene: TRBV19; J gene: TRBJ1-6; CDR3 DNA: TGTGCCACTCCGCAGGGCCGGAGATATAATTCACCCCTCCACTTT; CDR3 protein: CATPQGRRYNSPLHF
clone size: few; D gene: .; V gene: TRBV1; J gene: TRBJ1-2; CDR3 DNA: TGCACCAGCAGCCGGGCCGAACTGCGGGATGGCTACACCTTC; CDR3 protein: CTSSRAELRDGYTF
clone size: .; D gene: TRBD2; V gene: TRBV24-1; J gene: TRBJ2-7; CDR3 DNA: TGTGCCACCAGTGATCGGACTAGCGGGATTTACGAGCAGTACTTC; CDR3 protein: CATSDRTSGIYEQYF
clone size: .; D gene: TRBD2; V gene: TRBV5-1; J gene: TRBJ2-3; CDR3 DNA: TGCGCCAGCAAGGCTAGCGGGGCTAGCACAGATACGCAGTATTTT; CDR3 protein: CASKASGASTDTQYF
clone size: .; D gene: .; V gene: TRBV28; J gene: TRBJ2-7; CDR3 DNA: TGTGCCAGCAGTTTAGTGGTGGGCTACGAGCAGTACTTC; CDR3 protein: CASSLVVGYEQYF
clone size: once; D gene: .; V gene: TRBV12-5; J gene: TRBJ2-7; CDR3 DNA: TGTGCTAGTGGTTTGGTCGGGGGCGAGCAGTACTTC; CDR3 protein: CASGLVGGEQYF
clone size: few; D gene: TRBD1; V gene: TRBV5-4; J gene: TRBJ1-1; CDR3 DNA: TGTGCCAGCTTTAGACAGGGGACTGAAGCTTTCTTT; CDR3 protein: CASFRQGTEAFF
clone size: .; D gene: .; V gene: TRBV2; J gene: TRBJ1-6; CDR3 DNA: TGTGCCAGCAGTGAGGCAGGGGAAGGCGGTTCACCCCTCCACTTT; CDR3 protein: CASSEAGEGGSPLHF
clone size: .; D gene: .; V gene: TRBV4-2; J gene: TRBJ1-4; CDR3 DNA: TGTGCCAGCAGCCAAGATCTGACAGCTAATGAAAAACTGTTTTTT; CDR3 protein: CASSQDLTANEKLFF
clone size: .; D gene: .; V gene: TRBV28; J gene: TRBJ1-6; CDR3 DNA: TGTGCCAGCAGTCCGGGGGGGCAGGGACCACCCCTCCACTTT; CDR3 protein: CASSPGGQGPPLHF
clone size: few; D gene: .; V gene: TRBV14; J gene: TRBJ2-7; CDR3 DNA: TGTGCCAGCAGCGCTCACCCAGGGGTGGGCGAGCAGTACTTC; CDR3 protein: CASSAHPGVGEQYF
clone size: .; D gene: .; V gene: TRBV24-1; J gene: TRBJ1-5; CDR3 DNA: TGTGCCACCAGTGACAGGGAAAAGAAGCCCCAGCATTTT; CDR3 protein: CATSDREKKPQHF
clone size: .; D gene: .; V gene: TRBV29-1; J gene: TRBJ2-5; CDR3 DNA: TGCAGCGTGGAGGGGGCTACGGAGACCCAGTACTTC; CDR3 protein: CSVEGATETQYF
clone size: .; D gene: .; V gene: TRBV7-2; J gene: TRBJ2-3; CDR3 DNA: TGTGCCAGCAGCTTATCGGGAGATACGCAGTATTTT; CDR3 protein: CASSLSGDTQYF
clone size: .; D gene: TRBD2; V gene: TRBV6-2/TRBV6-3; J gene: TRBJ2-7; CDR3 DNA: TGTGCCAGCAGCCCAGCGGGAGGCACCTACGAGCAGTACTTC; CDR3 protein: CASSPAGGTYEQYF
clone size: .; D gene: TRBD2; V gene: TRBV2; J gene: TRBJ2-1; CDR3 DNA: TGTGCCAGCAGTCGGCGGGGAGGGGTAAAGTTCTTC; CDR3 protein: CASSRRGGVKFF
clone size: .; D gene: TRBD1; V gene: TRBV5-6; J gene: TRBJ1-3; CDR3 DNA: TGTGCCAGCAGCTACGGACAGGGAGTGACTGGAAACACCATATATTTT; CDR3 protein: CASSYGQGVTGNTIYF
clone size: .; D gene: .; V gene: TRBV7-2; J gene: TRBJ2-3; CDR3 DNA: TGTGCCAGCAGCTTAGGGACGAGCACAGATACGCAGTATTTT; CDR3 protein: CASSLGTSTDTQYF
clone size: .; D gene: .; V gene: TRBV6-4; J gene: TRBJ2-1; CDR3 DNA: TGTGCCAGTTCGACTAGTTCCAACAATGAGCAGTTCTTC; CDR3 protein: CASSTSSNNEQFF
clone size: few; D gene: TRBD1; V gene: TRBV19; J gene: TRBJ2-6; CDR3 DNA: TGTGCCAGTAGTTCGATCGGGACAGGGGGCTCTGGGGCCAACGTCCTGACTTTC; CDR3 protein: CASSSIGTGGSGANVLTF
clone size: .; D gene: .; V gene: TRBV5-5; J gene: TRBJ2-7; CDR3 DNA: TGTGCCAGTTCAAATGGGGGAGCCTACGAGCAGTACTTC; CDR3 protein: CASSNGGAYEQYF
clone size: .; D gene: .; V gene: TRBV6-1; J gene: TRBJ1-5; CDR3 DNA: TGTGCCAGCAGTGAACCGTCTAATGGCAATCAGCCCCAGCATTTT; CDR3 protein: CASSEPSNGNQPQHF
clone size: .; D gene: .; V gene: TRBV24-1; J gene: TRBJ2-5; CDR3 DNA: TGTGCCACCAGTGATTTCGAGACCCAGTACTTC; CDR3 protein: CATSDFETQYF
clone size: .; D gene: TRBD1; V gene: TRBV30; J gene: TRBJ2-1; CDR3 DNA: TGTGCCTGGAGTGAAGGGGGCGCCGGTAGAAATGAGCAGTTCTTC; CDR3 protein: CAWSEGGAGRNEQFF
clone size: .; D gene: .; V gene: TRBV7-2; J gene: TRBJ2-2; CDR3 DNA: TGTGCCAGCAGCCCGAGGGGGGCGGGAGTGTATCACGGGGAGCTGTTTTTT; CDR3 protein: CASSPRGAGVYHGELFF
clone size: .; D gene: TRBD1; V gene: TRBV6-6; J gene: TRBJ1-5; CDR3 DNA: TGTGCCAGCAGGCAGGGGGCTTTGAGCAATCAGCCCCAGCATTTT; CDR3 protein: CASRQGALSNQPQHF
clone size: .; D gene: .; V gene: TRBV6-5; J gene: TRBJ1-6; CDR3 DNA: TGTGCCAGCAGTTACTCGGCTGAGAATTCACCCCTCCACTTT; CDR3 protein: CASSYSAENSPLHF
clone size: .; D gene: .; V gene: TRBV29-1; J gene: TRBJ1-5; CDR3 DNA: TGCAGCGTTGCCGGGGGGCGCGCCAATCAGCCCCAGCATTTT; CDR3 protein: CSVAGGRANQPQHF
clone size: .; D gene: .; V gene: TRBV4-3; J gene: TRBJ1-2; CDR3 DNA: TGCGCCAGCAGCCAAGACAGGGTCGCTAACAGCTATGGCTACACCTTC; CDR3 protein: CASSQDRVANSYGYTF
clone size: once; D gene: .; V gene: TRBV7-6; J gene: TRBJ2-2; CDR3 DNA: TGTGCCAGCAGCCCTCGGACCGGGGAGCTGTTTTTT; CDR3 protein: CASSPRTGELFF
clone size: .; D gene: .; V gene: TRBV6-6; J gene: TRBJ2-1; CDR3 DNA: TGTGCCAGCAGTTACTTTGGCAGGGGGGACTACAATGAGCAGTTCTTC; CDR3 protein: CASSYFGRGDYNEQFF
clone size: .; D gene: .; V gene: TRBV7-2; J gene: TRBJ1-3; CDR3 DNA: TGTGCCAGCACCCCGGGGTTAACAGGAGGAAACACCATATATTTT; CDR3 protein: CASTPGLTGGNTIYF
clone size: .; D gene: .; V gene: TRBV5-1; J gene: TRBJ2-5; CDR3 DNA: TGCGCCAGCAGCTTGGCGTCCGGGGGAACCCAAGAGACCCAGTACTTC; CDR3 protein: CASSLASGGTQETQYF
clone size: .; D gene: .; V gene: TRBV10-3; J gene: TRBJ1-1; CDR3 DNA: TGTGCCATCAGTGTTGGGGGAATGAACACTGAAGCTTTCTTT; CDR3 protein: CAISVGGMNTEAFF
clone size: .; D gene: TRBD2; V gene: TRBV10-1; J gene: TRBJ2-2; CDR3 DNA: TGCGCCAGCAGTGAGTCGATGGCGGGAGGGACCGGGGAGCTGTTTTTT; CDR3 protein: CASSESMAGGTGELFF